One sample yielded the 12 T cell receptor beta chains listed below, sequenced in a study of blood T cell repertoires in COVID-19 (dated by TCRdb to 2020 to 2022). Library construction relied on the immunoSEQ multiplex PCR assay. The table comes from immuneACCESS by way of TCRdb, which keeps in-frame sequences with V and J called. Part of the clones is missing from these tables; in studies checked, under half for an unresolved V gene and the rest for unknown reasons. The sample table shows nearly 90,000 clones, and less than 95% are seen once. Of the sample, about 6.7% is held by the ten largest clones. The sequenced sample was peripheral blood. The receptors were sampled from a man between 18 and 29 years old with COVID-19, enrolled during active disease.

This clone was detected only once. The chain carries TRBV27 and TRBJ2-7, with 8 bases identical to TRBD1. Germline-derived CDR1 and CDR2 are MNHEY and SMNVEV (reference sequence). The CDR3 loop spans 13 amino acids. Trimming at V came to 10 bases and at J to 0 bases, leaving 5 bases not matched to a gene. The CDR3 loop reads CATMDRVSYEQYF. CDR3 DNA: TGTGCCACCATGGACAGGGTCTCCTACGAGCAGTACTTC.

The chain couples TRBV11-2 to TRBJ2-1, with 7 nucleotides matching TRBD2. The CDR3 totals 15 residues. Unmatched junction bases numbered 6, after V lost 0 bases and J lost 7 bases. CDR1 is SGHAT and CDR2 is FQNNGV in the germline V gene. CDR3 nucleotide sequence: TGTGCCAGCAGCTTAGAAGCGGGATCGAATAATGAGCAGTTCTTC. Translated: CASSLEAGSNNEQFF. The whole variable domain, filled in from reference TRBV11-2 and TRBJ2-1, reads EAGVAQSPRYKIIEKRQSVAFWCNPISGHATLYWYQQILGQGPKLLIQFQNNGVVDDSQLPKDRFSAERLKGVDSTLKIQPAKLEDSAVYLCASSLEAGSNNEQFFGPGTRLTVL.

CDR3 DNA sequence: TGTGCCAGCAGTTACTCGACGGGACAGGGGAAAAGGGAAGCTTTCTTT. Residues: CASSYSTGQGKREAFF. The V and J genes are TRBV6-5 and TRBJ1-1; 10 bases fit TRBD1. Per the germline V gene, CDR1 is MNHEY and CDR2 is SVGAGI. This CDR3 is 16 amino acids long. The junction had 9 bases not matched to a gene; V was cut back by 0 bases and J by 8 bases.

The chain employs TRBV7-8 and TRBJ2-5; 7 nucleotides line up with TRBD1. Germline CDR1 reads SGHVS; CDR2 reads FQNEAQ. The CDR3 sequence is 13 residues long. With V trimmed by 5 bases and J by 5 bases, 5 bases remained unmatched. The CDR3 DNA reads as TGTGCCAGCAGCACGACAGGGCGGGAGACCCAGTACTTC. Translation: CASSTTGRETQYF. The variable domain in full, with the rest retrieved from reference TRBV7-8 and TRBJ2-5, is GAGVSQSPRYKVAKRGQDVALRCDPISGHVSLFWYQQALGQGPEFLTYFQNEAQLDKSGLPSDRFFAERPEGSVSTLKIQRTQQEDSAVYLCASSTTGRETQYFGPGTRLLVL.

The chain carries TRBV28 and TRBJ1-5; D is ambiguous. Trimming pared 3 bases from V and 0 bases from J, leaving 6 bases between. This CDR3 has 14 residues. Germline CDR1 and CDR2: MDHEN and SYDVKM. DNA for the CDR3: TGTGCCAGCAGTTTCGGGTATAGCAATCAGCCCCAGCATTTT. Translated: CASSFGYSNQPQHF.

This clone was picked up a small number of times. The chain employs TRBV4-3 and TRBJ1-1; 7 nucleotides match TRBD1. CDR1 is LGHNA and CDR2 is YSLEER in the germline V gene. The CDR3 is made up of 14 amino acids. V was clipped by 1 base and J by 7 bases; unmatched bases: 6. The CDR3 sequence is CASSQGYGTDEAFF. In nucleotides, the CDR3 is TGCGCCAGCAGCCAAGGATATGGGACAGATGAAGCTTTCTTT.

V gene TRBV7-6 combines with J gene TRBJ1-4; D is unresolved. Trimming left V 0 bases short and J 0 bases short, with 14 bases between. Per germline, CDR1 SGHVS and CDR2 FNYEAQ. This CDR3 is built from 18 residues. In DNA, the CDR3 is TGTGCCAGCAGCTTAGCGGGAGCCCCACTGGCAACTAATGAAAAACTGTTTTTT. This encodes CASSLAGAPLATNEKLFF.

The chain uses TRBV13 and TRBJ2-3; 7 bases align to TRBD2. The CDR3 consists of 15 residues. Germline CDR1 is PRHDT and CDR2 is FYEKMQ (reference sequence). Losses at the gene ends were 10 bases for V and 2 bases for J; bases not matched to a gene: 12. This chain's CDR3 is CATTGGGSATDTQYF. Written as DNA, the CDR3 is TGTGCCACTACGGGAGGAGGTAGCGCCACAGATACGCAGTATTTT.

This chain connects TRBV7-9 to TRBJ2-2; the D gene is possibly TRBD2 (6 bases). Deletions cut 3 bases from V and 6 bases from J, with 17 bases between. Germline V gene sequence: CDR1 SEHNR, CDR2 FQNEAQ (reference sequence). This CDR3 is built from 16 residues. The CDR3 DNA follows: TGTGCCAGCAGCTTCGGCGGGGTAGGGTTATCCGGGGAGCTGTTTTTT. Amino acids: CASSFGGVGLSGELFF.

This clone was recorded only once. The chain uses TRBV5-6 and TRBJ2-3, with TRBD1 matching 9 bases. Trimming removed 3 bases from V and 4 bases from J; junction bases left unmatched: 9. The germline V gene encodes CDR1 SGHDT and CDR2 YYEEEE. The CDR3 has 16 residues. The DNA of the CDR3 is TGTGCCAGCAGCTCCCCGGGACAGGGAACTCCAGATACGCAGTATTTT. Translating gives CASSSPGQGTPDTQYF. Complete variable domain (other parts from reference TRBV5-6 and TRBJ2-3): DAGVTQSPTHLIKTRGQQVTLRCSPKSGHDTVSWYQQALGQGPQFIFQYYEEEERQRGNFPDRFSGHQFPNYSSELNVNALLLGDSALYLCASSSPGQGTPDTQYFGPGTRLTVL.

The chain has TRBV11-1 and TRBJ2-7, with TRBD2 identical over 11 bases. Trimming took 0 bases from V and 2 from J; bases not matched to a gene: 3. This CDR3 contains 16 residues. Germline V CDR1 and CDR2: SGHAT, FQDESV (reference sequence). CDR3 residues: CASSLARLAGTYEQYF. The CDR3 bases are TGTGCCAGCAGCTTAGCGAGACTAGCGGGGACCTACGAGCAGTACTTC.

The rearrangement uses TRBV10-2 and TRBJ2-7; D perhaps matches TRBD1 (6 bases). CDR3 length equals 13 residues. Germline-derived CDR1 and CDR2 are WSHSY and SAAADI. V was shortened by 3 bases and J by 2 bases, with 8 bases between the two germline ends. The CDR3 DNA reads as TGCGCCAGCAGTGACCGGGACACCTACGAGCAGTACTTC. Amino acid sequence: CASSDRDTYEQYF.